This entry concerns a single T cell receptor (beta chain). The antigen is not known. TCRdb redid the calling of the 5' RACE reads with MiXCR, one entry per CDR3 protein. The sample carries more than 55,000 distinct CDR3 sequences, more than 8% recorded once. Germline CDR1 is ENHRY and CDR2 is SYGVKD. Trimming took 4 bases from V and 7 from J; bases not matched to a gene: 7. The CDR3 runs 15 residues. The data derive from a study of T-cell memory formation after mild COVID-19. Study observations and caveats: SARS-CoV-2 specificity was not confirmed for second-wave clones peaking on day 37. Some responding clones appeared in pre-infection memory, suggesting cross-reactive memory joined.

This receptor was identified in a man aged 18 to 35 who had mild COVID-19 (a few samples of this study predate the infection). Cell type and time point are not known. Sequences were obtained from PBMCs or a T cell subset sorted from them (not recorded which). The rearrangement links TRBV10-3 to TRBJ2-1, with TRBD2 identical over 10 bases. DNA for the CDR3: TGTGCCATCAGTGGTAGGGCTAGCGGGGGTAATGAGCAGTTCTTC. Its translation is CAISGRASGGNEQFF.